Detailed here is one T cell receptor beta chain. This entry is derived from a study of blood T cell repertoires in COVID-19. Whole-study context: Nucleic acid was either cDNA or gDNA, and it came from T cells, B-cell-depleted T cells, or PBMCs.

Grouping used clinical history reported by participants in a survey and questionnaire. Recovery meant two consecutive negative NP/OP PCR tests, professional clearance, or resolved symptoms. Source study methods: How many nucleated cells were present was estimated from reference gene primer amplification. The method was immunoSEQ multiplex PCR; TCRdb's version includes in-frame clones alone and lacks a portion of them. The DNA was the basis for D and trimming; V, J and clone size are from that table. The sample lists 400,000 to 500,000 clones, more than 75% occurring once. The CDR3 contains 17 residues. The ends lost 8 bases at V and 3 bases at J; junction bases unmatched: 17. Germline V lookup: CDR1 LGHNA, CDR2 YNFKEQ.

This receptor was taken from a woman in her thirties or forties who had recovered from COVID-19. This chain links TRBV4-2 with TRBJ2-5; TRBD2 agrees at 8 bases. The sequenced sample was PBMCs or T cells enriched from blood (not recorded which). This chain's CDR3 is CASGRESTGTSKETQYF. For the CDR3, the DNA is TGTGCCAGCGGGCGGGAGAGCACCGGGACTAGTAAAGAGACCCAGTACTTC.